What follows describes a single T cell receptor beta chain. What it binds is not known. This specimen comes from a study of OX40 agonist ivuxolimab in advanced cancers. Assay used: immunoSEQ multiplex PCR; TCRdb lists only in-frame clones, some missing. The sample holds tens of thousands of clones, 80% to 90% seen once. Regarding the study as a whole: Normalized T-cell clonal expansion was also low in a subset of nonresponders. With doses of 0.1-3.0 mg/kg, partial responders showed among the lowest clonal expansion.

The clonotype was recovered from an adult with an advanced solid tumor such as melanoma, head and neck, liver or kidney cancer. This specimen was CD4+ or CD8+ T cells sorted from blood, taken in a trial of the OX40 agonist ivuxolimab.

In DNA form, the CDR3 reads TGTGCCAGCAGCGGAGGGACACCGTGGCAGTTCTTC. Translating gives CASSGGTPWQFF. This sequence joins TRBV7-9 and TRBJ2-1, with D possibly being TRBD1 or TRBD2 (6 bases each). This CDR3 contains 12 residues. With 5 bases removed from V and 12 bases from J, the gap between germline ends came to 14 bases. Germline CDR1 is SEHNR and CDR2 is FQNEAQ (reference sequence). Complete variable domain (other parts from reference TRBV7-9 and TRBJ2-1): DTGVSQNPRHKITKRGQNVTFRCDPISEHNRLYWYRQTLGQGPEFLTYFQNEAQLEKSRLLSDRFSAERPKGSFSTLEIQRTEQGDSAMYLCASSGGTPWQFFGPGTRLTVL.